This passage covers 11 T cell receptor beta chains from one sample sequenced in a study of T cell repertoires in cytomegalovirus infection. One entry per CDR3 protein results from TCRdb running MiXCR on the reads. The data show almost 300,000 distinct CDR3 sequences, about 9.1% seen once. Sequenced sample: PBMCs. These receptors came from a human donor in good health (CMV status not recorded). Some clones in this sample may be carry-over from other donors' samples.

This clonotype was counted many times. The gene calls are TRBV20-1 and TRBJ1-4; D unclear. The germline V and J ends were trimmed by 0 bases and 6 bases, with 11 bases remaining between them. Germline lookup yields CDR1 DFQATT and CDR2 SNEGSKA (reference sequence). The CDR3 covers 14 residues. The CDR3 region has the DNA TGCAGTGCTAGAGATGCCGGGTCCTATGAAAAACTGTTTTTT. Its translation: CSARDAGSYEKLFF.

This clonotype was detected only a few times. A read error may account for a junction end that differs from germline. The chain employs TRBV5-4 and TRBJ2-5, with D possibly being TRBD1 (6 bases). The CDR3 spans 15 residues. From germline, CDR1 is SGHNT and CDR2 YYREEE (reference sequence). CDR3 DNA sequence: TGTGCCAGCAGCTTCTTGTTGCGCAGGGGCCAAGAGACCCACTTC. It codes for CASSFLLRRGQETHF. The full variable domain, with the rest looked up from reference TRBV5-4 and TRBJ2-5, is ETGVTQSPTHLIKTRGQQVTLRCSSQSGHNTVSWYQQALGQGPQFIFQYYREEENGRGNFPPRFSGLQFPNYSSELNVNALELDDSALYLCASSFLLRRGQETHFGPGTRLLVL.

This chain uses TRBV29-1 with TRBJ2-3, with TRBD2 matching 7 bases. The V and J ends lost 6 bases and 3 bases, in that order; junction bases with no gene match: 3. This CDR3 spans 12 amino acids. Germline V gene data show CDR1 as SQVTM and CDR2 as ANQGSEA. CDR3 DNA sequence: TGCAGCGTCAGCGGGATTACAGATACGCAGTATTTT. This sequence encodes CSVSGITDTQYF.

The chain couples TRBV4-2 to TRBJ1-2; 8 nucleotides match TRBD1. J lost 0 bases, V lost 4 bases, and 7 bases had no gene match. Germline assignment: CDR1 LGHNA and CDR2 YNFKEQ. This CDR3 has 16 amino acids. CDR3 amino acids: CASSRTGLTSNYGYTF. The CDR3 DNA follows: TGTGCCAGCAGCCGGACAGGGCTTACGTCTAACTATGGCTACACCTTC.

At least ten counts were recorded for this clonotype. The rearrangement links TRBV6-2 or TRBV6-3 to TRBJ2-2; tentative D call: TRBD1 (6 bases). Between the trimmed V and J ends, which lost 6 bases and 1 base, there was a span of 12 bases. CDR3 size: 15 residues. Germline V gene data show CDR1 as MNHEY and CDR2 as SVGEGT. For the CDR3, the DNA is TGTGCCAGCAGGATGGGGGCTGGGAACACCGGGGAGCTGTTTTTT. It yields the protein CASRMGAGNTGELFF.

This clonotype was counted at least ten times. The CDR3 is CASSQWGDRGDQPQHF. CDR3 DNA: TGCGCCAGCAGTCAATGGGGTGACAGGGGGGATCAGCCCCAGCATTTT. The genes are TRBV23-1 and TRBJ1-5, with TRBD1 matching over 9 bases. TRBV23-1 belongs to the ORF category, with a function that is uncertain. After removal of 1 base from V and 5 bases from J, the junction contained 6 bases not matched to a gene. The CDR3 covers 16 residues.

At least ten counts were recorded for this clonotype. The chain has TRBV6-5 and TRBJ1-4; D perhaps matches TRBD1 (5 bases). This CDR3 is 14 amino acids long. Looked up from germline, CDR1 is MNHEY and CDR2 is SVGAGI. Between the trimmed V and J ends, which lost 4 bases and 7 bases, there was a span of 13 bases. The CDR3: CASSFGLGGEKLFF. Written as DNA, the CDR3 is TGTGCCAGCAGTTTCGGGCTGGGGGGTGAAAAACTGTTTTTT.

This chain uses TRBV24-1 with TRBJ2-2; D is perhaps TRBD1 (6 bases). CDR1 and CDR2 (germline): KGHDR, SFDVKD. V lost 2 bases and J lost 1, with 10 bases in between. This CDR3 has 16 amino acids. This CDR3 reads CATSDSGHLNTGELFF. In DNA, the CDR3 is TGTGCCACCAGTGATTCGGGACACCTGAACACCGGGGAGCTGTTTTTT.

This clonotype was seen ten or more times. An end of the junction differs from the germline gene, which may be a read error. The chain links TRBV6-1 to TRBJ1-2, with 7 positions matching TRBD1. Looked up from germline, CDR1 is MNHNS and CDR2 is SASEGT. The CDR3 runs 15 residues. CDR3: CASSEGTVVNYGYTF. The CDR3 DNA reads TGTGCCAGCAGCGAAGGGACAGTCGTTAACTATGGCTACACCTTC.

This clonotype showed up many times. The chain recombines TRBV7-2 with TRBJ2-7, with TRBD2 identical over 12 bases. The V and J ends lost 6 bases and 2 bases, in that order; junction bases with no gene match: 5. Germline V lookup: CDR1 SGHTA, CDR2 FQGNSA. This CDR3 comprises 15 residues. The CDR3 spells CASSVTSGGTYEQYF. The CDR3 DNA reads TGTGCCAGCAGTGTTACTAGCGGGGGGACCTACGAGCAGTACTTC.

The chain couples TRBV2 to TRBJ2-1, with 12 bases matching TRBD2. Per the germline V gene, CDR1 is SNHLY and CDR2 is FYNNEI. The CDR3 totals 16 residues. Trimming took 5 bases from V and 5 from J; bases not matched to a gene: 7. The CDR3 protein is CASSRSTSGGDNEQFF. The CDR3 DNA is TGTGCCAGCAGTCGATCGACTAGCGGGGGAGACAATGAGCAGTTCTTC.